This note documents a single T cell receptor (beta chain) sequence. This CDR3 comprises 15 residues. Germline V gives CDR1 SGHTA, CDR2 FQGNSA. V was shortened by 0 bases and J by 4 bases, with 13 bases between the two germline ends. Profiled with immunoSEQ multiplex PCR; TCRdb holds only in-frame clones, not every one. The table includes 75,000 to 100,000 clones, approximately 92% detected once. This specimen comes from a study of T cell responses to AZD1222 COVID-19 vaccine. Source: peripheral blood, taken on day 0 of AZD1222 vaccination. The clonotype was recovered from an adult in good health. The rearrangement uses TRBV7-2 and TRBJ2-7; the D call may be TRBD1 or TRBD2 (6 bases each). The CDR3 coding sequence is TGTGCCAGCAGCTTAGCAGGAGGGACACAATACGAGCAGTACTTC. Translation gives CASSLAGGTQYEQYF.